The 26 T cell receptor beta chains below were found in one sample sequenced in a study of T cell responses to AZD1222 COVID-19 vaccine (dated by TCRdb to the early 2020s). This specimen's time point label, per the study, means: about 28 days (+/-7) after the second vaccine dose. The library was made by the immunoSEQ multiplex PCR assay. What TCRdb holds here is the immuneACCESS table cut down to in-frame rearrangements. Part of the clones is not present; checked against another copy, under half of the missing clones reflect an unresolved V gene, and the others are unexplained. Within this sample are approximately 200,000 clones, with roughly nine tenths of them counted one time only. Clones ranked in the top ten supply around 3.7% of the sample. The material was peripheral blood, obtained 28 days after the second AZD1222 dose. The receptors stem from an adult who received the AZD1222 COVID-19 vaccine.

The genes are TRBV6-5 and TRBJ1-1; no definite D call. This CDR3 is 12 amino acids long. Germline CDR1 MNHEY, CDR2 SVGAGI. Trimming shortened V by 10 bases and J by 0 bases, and 9 bases separated the two germline ends. The CDR3 DNA follows: TGTGCCACCTCGGAGGTGAACACTGAAGCTTTCTTT. Its translation is CATSEVNTEAFF.

In this sample, this clone turned up a few times. The chain uses TRBV13 and TRBJ1-2; a possible D gene is TRBD1 (6 bases). Trimming shortened V by 4 bases and J by 6 bases, and 15 bases separated the two germline ends. The CDR3 sequence is 14 residues long. Germline lookup yields CDR1 PRHDT and CDR2 FYEKMQ (reference sequence). In nucleotides, the CDR3 is TGTGCCAGCAGCTCCGAGGGGGGCGCTAATGGCTACACCTTC. This encodes CASSSEGGANGYTF.

The V gene is TRBV6-5, the J gene TRBJ2-1, with 13 bases aligning to TRBD2. The V gene end was trimmed by 6 bases and the J gene end by 7 bases; junction bases not matched to a gene: 3. The CDR3 loop spans 14 amino acids. Germline CDR1 is MNHEY and CDR2 is SVGAGI. The CDR3 loop reads CASSPLAGGNEQFF. The CDR3 bases are TGTGCCAGCAGCCCACTAGCGGGAGGGAATGAGCAGTTCTTC.

The CDR3 protein is CASRLQVDTQYF. Written as DNA, the CDR3 is TGTGCCAGCAGGCTCCAGGTCGATACGCAGTATTTT. The chain has TRBV7-9 and TRBJ2-3; no clear D gene. Trimming took 6 bases from V and 6 from J, leaving 10 bases between them. This CDR3 spans 12 amino acids. Per germline, CDR1 SEHNR and CDR2 FQNEAQ (reference sequence).

This chain joins TRBV10-1 and TRBJ2-2, with D perhaps TRBD2 (6 bases). The length of the CDR3 is 14 residues. The germline V gene has CDR1 WNHNN and CDR2 SYGVQD (reference sequence). The V gene lost 6 bases and the J gene lost 2 bases, with 10 bases spanning the gap. The CDR3 reads CASRPGANTGELFF. CDR3 nucleotide sequence: TGCGCCAGCAGACCGGGAGCAAACACCGGGGAGCTGTTTTTT.

For the CDR3, the DNA is TGTGCCAGCAGTCCAAGGATGGGCTCTGGGGCCAACGTCCTGACTTTC. Translating gives CASSPRMGSGANVLTF. This chain uses TRBV2 with TRBJ2-6; no clear D. Trimming stripped 5 bases from V and 0 bases from J, with 11 bases between. The length of the CDR3 is 16 residues. Germline V gene lookup returns CDR1 SNHLY and CDR2 FYNNEI.

This chain uses TRBV4-2 with TRBJ2-7; 8 bases line up with TRBD2. The length of the CDR3 is 16 residues. Germline assignment: CDR1 LGHNA and CDR2 YNFKEQ. Losses at the gene ends were 4 bases for V and 7 bases for J; bases not matched to a gene: 15. CDR3 DNA sequence: TGTGCCAGCAGCCCCGTTCTGACGGGAGGGCTGCCGGAGCAGTACTTC. Translation gives CASSPVLTGGLPEQYF.

In this sample, this clone turned up once. CDR3 DNA: TGTGCCAGCCGAGGGACAGCCTACGAGCAGTACTTC. Protein product: CASRGTAYEQYF. The rearrangement joins TRBV2 to TRBJ2-7; the match to TRBD1 covers 7 bases. The CDR3 covers 12 residues. V dropped 8 bases and J dropped 2; count of bases not matched to a gene: 3. Germline-derived CDR1 and CDR2 are SNHLY and FYNNEI.

The chain links TRBV12-3 or TRBV12-4 to TRBJ2-7, with 7 positions matching TRBD1. CDR3 size: 13 residues. The trim removed 4 bases at V and 6 bases at J, leaving 6 bases unmatched. CDR3 loop: CASSSKQGSEQYF. CDR3 coding DNA: TGTGCCAGCAGTTCCAAACAGGGGAGCGAGCAGTACTTC.

The CDR3 DNA reads TGTGCCAGCAGTTACTCAAGGGGAGTGGGTACCTACGAGCAGTACTTC. Protein product: CASSYSRGVGTYEQYF. This chain joins TRBV6-5 and TRBJ2-7; D tentatively reads TRBD1 or TRBD2 (5 bases each). This CDR3 spans 16 amino acids. V lost 0 bases and J 2 bases, leaving 14 bases between the germline ends. CDR1 is MNHEY and CDR2 is SVGAGI in the germline V gene.

The J gene is TRBJ2-6, the V gene TRBV18; D unclear. Germline CDR1 and CDR2: KGHSH and LQKENI. V was trimmed by 3 bases and J by 0 bases, leaving 6 bases between them. CDR3 length: 15 amino acids. The CDR3 DNA follows: TGTGCCAGCTCACCGAGTTTCTCTGGGGCCAACGTCCTGACTTTC. Its translation is CASSPSFSGANVLTF.

This chain links TRBV5-1 with TRBJ1-1, with unresolved D. V lost 0 bases and J 1 base, leaving 4 bases between the germline ends. The CDR3 is 13 amino acids. Germline values: CDR1 SGHRS, CDR2 YFSETQ. The CDR3 region is CASSLEQNTEAFF. The CDR3 DNA reads as TGCGCCAGCAGCTTGGAACAGAACACTGAAGCTTTCTTT.

The rearrangement links TRBV7-3 to TRBJ2-2; a weak D match, TRBD2 (6 bases). Germline V CDR1 and CDR2: SGHTA, FQGTGA. V lost 2 bases and J 5 bases, leaving 12 bases between the germline ends. This CDR3 is built from 15 residues. This CDR3 reads CASSLDGSVTGELFF. CDR3 coding DNA: TGTGCCAGCAGCTTAGACGGGAGTGTGACCGGGGAGCTGTTTTTT. Variable domain in full (rest from reference TRBV7-3 and TRBJ2-2): GAGVSQTPSNKVTEKGKYVELRCDPISGHTALYWYRQSLGQGPEFLIYFQGTGAADDSGLPNDRFFAVRPEGSVSTLKIQRTERGDSAVYLCASSLDGSVTGELFFGEGSRLTVL.

This rearrangement joins TRBV5-1 to TRBJ2-3; the match to TRBD2 covers 8 bases. V gave up 0 bases and J gave up 4 bases; unmatched junction bases: 4. The CDR3 has 15 residues. Germline CDR1 is SGHRS and CDR2 is YFSETQ. The CDR3 bases are TGCGCCAGCAGCTTGGACGGGAGGGCCGCAGATACGCAGTATTTT. This sequence encodes CASSLDGRAADTQYF.

The chain has TRBV5-1 and TRBJ2-7, with no clear D. CDR1 and CDR2 from the germline V gene are SGHRS and YFSETQ. The CDR3 runs to 15 residues. Trimming removed 1 base from V and 6 bases from J, with 17 bases in between. Here the CDR3 DNA reads TGCGCCAGCAGCTTGCTGGGGATGGAAGGATCCGAGCAGTACTTC. Amino acid sequence: CASSLLGMEGSEQYF. Combining the CDR3 with reference TRBV5-1 and TRBJ2-7 gives the whole variable domain KAGVTQTPRYLIKTRGQQVTLSCSPISGHRSVSWYQQTPGQGLQFLFEYFSETQRNKGNFPGRFSGRQFSNSRSEMNVSTLELGDSALYLCASSLLGMEGSEQYFGPGTRLTVT.

The CDR3 loop reads CASSLDRTGELFF. In DNA form, the CDR3 reads TGTGCCAGCAGCTTAGATCGCACCGGGGAGCTGTTTTTT. This chain connects TRBV11-2 to TRBJ2-2, with no clear D. Germline lookup yields CDR1 SGHAT and CDR2 FQNNGV. V gave up 0 bases and J gave up 4 bases, with 3 bases separating them. CDR3 length equals 13 residues.

V and J are TRBV28 and TRBJ2-3; 9 nucleotides agree with TRBD2. Germline CDR1 is MDHEN and CDR2 is SYDVKM. CDR3 length: 15 residues. J lost 3 bases, V lost 11 bases, and 12 bases had no gene match. The DNA of the CDR3 is TGTGCCCACGGAAACCCTAGCGGGAATACAGATACGCAGTATTTT. Its protein is CAHGNPSGNTDTQYF.

This sequence joins TRBV2 and TRBJ1-4; 10 bases are a match to TRBD1. Germline V CDR1 and CDR2: SNHLY, FYNNEI. The CDR3 sequence is 13 residues long. V lost 6 bases, J lost 7 bases, and 2 bases stayed unmatched. This CDR3 is CASRDRGFEKLFF. The DNA of the CDR3 is TGTGCCAGCAGGGACAGGGGGTTTGAAAAACTGTTTTTT.

This chain links TRBV28 with TRBJ2-1; 8 bases are a match to TRBD2. CDR1 and CDR2 (germline): MDHEN, SYDVKM. After removal of 5 bases from V and 3 bases from J, the junction contained 3 bases not matched to a gene. CDR3 length: 14 amino acids. The CDR3 coding sequence is TGTGCCAGCAGTGGACGGGAGGGCTACAATGAGCAGTTCTTC. Its translation: CASSGREGYNEQFF.

V is TRBV4-1 and J is TRBJ1-5, with 9 bases that match TRBD1. This CDR3 comprises 15 residues. V shed 4 bases and J 3 bases; nucleotides not matched to a gene: 4. Germline loops: CDR1 MGHRA, CDR2 YSYEKL. The CDR3 DNA follows: TGCGCCAGCAGCCGCGGGACAGGGACCAATCAGCCCCAGCATTTT. Amino acid sequence: CASSRGTGTNQPQHF.

J is TRBJ1-1 and V is TRBV6-2 or TRBV6-3, with TRBD1 identical over 10 bases. With V trimmed by 1 base and J by 4 bases, 21 bases remained unmatched. CDR1 MNHEY and CDR2 SVGEGT come from the germline V gene. CDR3 size: 21 residues. In nucleotides, the CDR3 is TGTGCCAGCAGTTACTGGGGCAAGGGACAGGGGAGATGGACGTCAGGCACTGAAGCTTTCTTT. Its translation: CASSYWGKGQGRWTSGTEAFF.

This clone was detected only once. CDR3 sequence (DNA): TGTGCCAGCAGTGAAGAAGTACTAGCGGCCTCCTACGAGCAGTACTTC. It encodes CASSEEVLAASYEQYF. The chain joins TRBV6-1 to TRBJ2-7; 8 positions agree with TRBD2. From germline, CDR1 is MNHNS and CDR2 SASEGT. The CDR3 is 16 residues long. J lost 0 bases, V lost 1 base, and 5 bases had no gene match.

This clone was recorded only once. The chain combines TRBV9 with TRBJ2-1, with TRBD2 matching 9 bases. In germline, CDR1 is SGDLS, CDR2 YYNGEE. Trimming took 0 bases from V and 6 from J; bases not matched to a gene: 13. The CDR3 covers 18 residues. The CDR3 loop reads CASSVATGGGRAFNEQFF. The CDR3 bases are TGTGCCAGCAGCGTAGCTACCGGTGGCGGGAGGGCCTTCAATGAGCAGTTCTTC.

J is TRBJ2-1 and V is TRBV30; D is unclear. V lost 4 bases and J lost 16, with 20 bases in between. In germline, CDR1 is GTSNPN, CDR2 SVGIG (reference sequence). This CDR3 spans 12 amino acids. DNA for the CDR3: TGTGCCTGGACCCCGGTGGGTTTTAGGTACTTCTTC. This translates into CAWTPVGFRYFF.

The CDR3, as DNA: TGCGCCAGCAGCTTGGGGGGGCAACGGCATGGCTACACCTTC. Translating gives CASSLGGQRHGYTF. This chain joins TRBV5-1 and TRBJ1-2, with D tentatively TRBD1 (6 bases). This CDR3 spans 14 amino acids. Germline V gene lookup returns CDR1 SGHRS and CDR2 YFSETQ. Trimming cost V 0 bases and J 6 bases, with 12 bases left between them.

The V and J genes are TRBV2 and TRBJ1-4; D is perhaps TRBD1 (5 bases). V was shortened by 5 bases and J by 15 bases, with 10 bases between the two germline ends. Germline values: CDR1 SNHLY, CDR2 FYNNEI. The CDR3 consists of 10 residues. CDR3 sequence reads: CASSLGRLFF. In DNA, the CDR3 is TGTGCCAGCAGTCTGGGACGGTTGTTTTTT.